Presented here are 31 T cell receptor beta chains from one specimen sequenced in a study of blood T cell repertoires in COVID-19. TCRdb's copy holds only in-frame clones and misses some; the assay was immunoSEQ multiplex PCR. Among 200,000 to 250,000 clones listed, approximately 84% were seen once. Source material: peripheral blood. The receptors come from a woman in her 50s with active or convalescent COVID-19.

This clone turned up a few times. The CDR3 bases are TGTGCCAGTAGTATGCAGGGATTGCAAGAAAAACTGTTTTTT. This codes for CASSMQGLQEKLFF. The chain links TRBV19 to TRBJ1-4; a possible D gene is TRBD1 (5 bases). CDR3 length equals 14 residues. CDR1 is LNHDA, CDR2 SQIVND, per germline (reference sequence). Trimming pared 3 bases from V and 8 bases from J, leaving 13 bases between. Full variable domain (remainder filled in from reference TRBV19 and TRBJ1-4): DGGITQSPKYLFRKEGQNVTLSCEQNLNHDAMYWYRQDPGQGLRLIYYSQIVNDFQKGDIAEGYSVSREKKESFPLTVTSAQKNPTAFYLCASSMQGLQEKLFFGSGTQLSVL.

The chain joins TRBV24-1 to TRBJ1-5; D gene unclear. Germline V lookup: CDR1 KGHDR, CDR2 SFDVKD. V lost 7 bases and J lost 0, with 9 bases in between. This CDR3 is 14 amino acids long. The CDR3 DNA reads as TGTGCCACCAGGGCGGCGAATAGCAATCAGCCCCAGCATTTT. This codes for CATRAANSNQPQHF.

This clone turned up a few times. V usage is TRBV6-5 and J usage is TRBJ2-1, with D maybe TRBD2 (6 bases). V was shortened by 0 bases and J by 6 bases, with 9 bases between the two germline ends. Germline-derived CDR1 and CDR2 are MNHEY and SVGAGI. CDR3 size: 14 residues. This chain's CDR3 is CASSYSGGVNEQFF. CDR3 nucleotide sequence: TGTGCCAGCAGTTACTCGGGGGGAGTCAATGAGCAGTTCTTC.

V and J are TRBV27 and TRBJ2-6; 13 positions match TRBD2. The CDR3 covers 17 residues. Germline V CDR1 and CDR2: MNHEY, SMNVEV (reference sequence). Germline trimming cut 6 bases from V and 0 bases from J; bases unmatched to any gene: 2. The CDR3 DNA sequence: TGTGCCAGCAGAGGACTAGCGGGGGCCTCTGGGGCCAACGTCCTGACTTTC. Its protein is CASRGLAGASGANVLTF.

The chain carries TRBV7-6 and TRBJ1-6, with D possibly matching TRBD1 (6 bases). The germline gives CDR1 SGHVS, CDR2 FNYEAQ. CDR3 length equals 15 residues. V was shortened by 3 bases and J by 8 bases, with 14 bases between the two germline ends. The CDR3 is CASSFRGTTDSPLHF. The DNA of the CDR3 is TGTGCCAGCAGCTTTCGTGGGACAACGGATTCACCCCTCCACTTT.

The rearrangement joins TRBV27 to TRBJ1-6; D is uncertain. The CDR3 is 14 amino acids. V dropped 3 bases and J dropped 9 bases, with 12 bases sitting between them. Germline-derived CDR1 and CDR2 are MNHEY and SMNVEV (reference sequence). CDR3 loop: CASSLPGKGSPLHF. DNA for the CDR3: TGTGCCAGCAGTTTGCCCGGGAAGGGTTCACCCCTCCACTTT.

The chain carries TRBV4-1 and TRBJ1-1; unclear D gene. Looked up from germline, CDR1 is MGHRA and CDR2 is YSYEKL. The CDR3 contains 14 residues. Trimming removed 0 bases at V and 10 bases at J, with 15 bases between. The CDR3 DNA sequence: TGCGCCAGCAGCCAAGATTCCTCCCCACGGAGAGCTTTCTTT. Translation: CASSQDSSPRRAFF.

This clone was seen only a few times. The chain joins TRBV2 to TRBJ1-2; TRBD1 aligns across 9 bases. V trimming: 4 bases; J trimming: 4 bases; junction bases outside the gene matches: 1. The CDR3 length is 13 residues. Per the germline V gene, CDR1 is SNHLY and CDR2 is FYNNEI. The CDR3 nucleotides read TGTGCCAGCAGTGCACAGGGGGCCTATGGCTACACCTTC. It codes for CASSAQGAYGYTF.

The chain recombines TRBV4-1 with TRBJ2-2; 7 bases map to TRBD2. The CDR3 contains 14 residues. Germline CDR1 reads MGHRA; CDR2 reads YSYEKL. V lost 7 bases to trimming and J lost 5 bases; unmatched junction nucleotides: 7. CDR3 sequence reads: CASTTPGGTGELFF. The CDR3 nucleotides read TGCGCCAGCACGACTCCGGGGGGAACCGGGGAGCTGTTTTTT.

CDR3 bases: TGCGCCAGCACCAGATCGACAGGGAACCAAGAGACCCAGTACTTC. The encoded protein is CASTRSTGNQETQYF. V gene TRBV5-1 combines with J gene TRBJ2-5, with 7 bases that match TRBD1. Trimming removed 6 bases from V and 0 bases from J; junction bases left unmatched: 8. The CDR3 is 15 residues long. Per the germline V gene, CDR1 is SGHRS and CDR2 is YFSETQ.

This clone was counted a few times. The V call is TRBV7-9, the J call TRBJ2-1; D perhaps matches TRBD2 (6 bases). The CDR3 totals 13 residues. V lost 3 bases and J lost 7, with 10 bases in between. In germline, CDR1 is SEHNR, CDR2 FQNEAQ (reference sequence). CDR3 amino acids: CASSLASANEQFF. The CDR3 coding sequence is TGTGCCAGCAGCTTGGCTAGCGCAAATGAGCAGTTCTTC.

The chain recombines TRBV11-2 with TRBJ1-1; tentatively, D is TRBD1 (6 bases). The CDR3 runs to 16 residues. Germline lookup yields CDR1 SGHAT and CDR2 FQNNGV. V was shortened by 5 bases and J by 1 base, with 17 bases between the two germline ends. In nucleotides, the CDR3 is TGTGCCAGCAGCCCCGGGACACCCTGGGGGAACACTGAAGCTTTCTTT. Protein: CASSPGTPWGNTEAFF.

The chain joins TRBV7-3 to TRBJ1-6; D perhaps matches TRBD1 (5 bases). This CDR3 is built from 16 residues. The germline V gene encodes CDR1 SGHTA and CDR2 FQGTGA. Trimming removed 4 bases at V and 11 bases at J, with 21 bases between. In nucleotides, the CDR3 is TGTGCCAGCAGCTCCCAACTCGGGGGGTACAGGCCACCCCTCCACTTT. Translated, it gives CASSSQLGGYRPPLHF.

To note about this clone: Different DNA sequences within this sample yield the same CDR3. This sequence joins TRBV11-2 and TRBJ2-7; the match to TRBD2 covers 11 bases. V trimming: 6 bases; J trimming: 3 bases; junction bases outside the gene matches: 4. From germline, CDR1 is SGHAT and CDR2 FQNNGV. The CDR3 has 14 residues. The CDR3 DNA follows: TGTGCCAGCAGTCCCGGGACTAGCGGCTACGAGCAGTACTTC. Translating gives CASSPGTSGYEQYF.

The chain joins TRBV19 to TRBJ2-3, with 11 nucleotides matching TRBD2. The CDR3 is 16 residues long. After removal of 5 bases from V and 2 bases from J, the junction contained 6 bases not matched to a gene. In germline, CDR1 is LNHDA, CDR2 SQIVND (reference sequence). The chain's CDR3 is CASSLLAGGLTDTQYF. In DNA, the CDR3 is TGTGCCAGTAGTTTATTAGCGGGGGGGCTCACAGATACGCAGTATTTT.

The genes are TRBV5-6 and TRBJ1-6; 8 positions match TRBD1. The CDR3 covers 14 residues. J lost 7 bases, V lost 0 bases, and 0 bases had no gene match. Germline CDR1 reads SGHDT; CDR2 reads YYEEEE. The CDR3 reads CASSLDRGNSPLHF. In DNA, the CDR3 is TGTGCCAGCAGCTTGGACAGGGGGAATTCACCCCTCCACTTT.

The chain is built from TRBV28 and TRBJ1-2; maybe TRBD1 (5 bases). Per the germline V gene, CDR1 is MDHEN and CDR2 is SYDVKM. With 5 bases removed from V and 5 bases from J, the gap between germline ends came to 12 bases. The CDR3 runs 13 residues. CDR3 nucleotide sequence: TGTGCCAGCAGTATAGAGGAGGGGTATGGCTACACCTTC. Protein: CASSIEEGYGYTF.

This clone was observed once. The chain carries TRBV5-1 and TRBJ2-7; no clear D. The CDR3 runs 14 residues. V lost 2 bases, J lost 7 bases, and 16 bases lay in between. CDR1 is SGHRS and CDR2 is YFSETQ in the germline V gene. CDR3 sequence reads: CASSFTYGSDEQYF. DNA of the CDR3: TGCGCCAGCAGCTTTACTTATGGTTCTGATGAGCAGTACTTC.

J is TRBJ1-6 and V is TRBV18; possibly TRBD1 for D (5 bases). Germline CDR1 is KGHSH and CDR2 is LQKENI. The germline V and J ends were trimmed by 6 bases and 9 bases, with 15 bases remaining between them. The CDR3 is 14 residues long. CDR3: CASSPGTWGSPLHF. CDR3 DNA: TGTGCCAGCTCCCCAGGGACTTGGGGTTCACCCCTCCACTTT.

V is TRBV3-1 (or the pseudogene TRBV3-2) and J is TRBJ2-7; TRBD1 matches at 11 bases. Germline CDR1 reads LGHDT; CDR2 reads YNNKEL (reference sequence). V shed 4 bases and J 9 bases; nucleotides not matched to a gene: 11. This CDR3 region has 15 residues. The DNA of the CDR3 is TGTGCCAGCAGCCCCAGCGGGGACAGGGGGTTAGTGCAGTACTTC. It specifies CASSPSGDRGLVQYF.

The chain recombines TRBV5-1 with TRBJ2-3; TRBD2 matches 9 bases. The CDR3 runs to 15 residues. The germline gives CDR1 SGHRS, CDR2 YFSETQ. V was clipped by 1 base and J by 1 base; unmatched bases: 1. CDR3 in amino acids: CASSLPSGGTDTQYF. The CDR3 DNA sequence: TGCGCCAGCAGCTTGCCTAGCGGGGGCACAGATACGCAGTATTTT.

The chain links TRBV6-5 to TRBJ1-1; 7 positions agree with TRBD1. CDR1 and CDR2 (germline): MNHEY, SVGAGI. J was trimmed by 1 base and V by 8 bases; bases with no gene match: 4. This CDR3 has 13 residues. DNA for the CDR3: TGTGCCAGCGCCCACAGGGGGAACACTGAAGCTTTCTTT. Its protein product is CASAHRGNTEAFF.

V usage is TRBV19 and J usage is TRBJ1-3; D unresolved. The germline CDR1 and CDR2 sequences are LNHDA and SQIVND (reference sequence). The CDR3 covers 12 residues. Trimming stripped 3 bases from V and 4 bases from J, with 4 bases between. The CDR3 reads CASSIIGNTIYF. CDR3 nucleotides: TGTGCCAGTAGTATTATCGGAAACACCATATATTTT. Supplemented by reference TRBV19 and TRBJ1-3, the full variable domain reads DGGITQSPKYLFRKEGQNVTLSCEQNLNHDAMYWYRQDPGQGLRLIYYSQIVNDFQKGDIAEGYSVSREKKESFPLTVTSAQKNPTAFYLCASSIIGNTIYFGEGSWLTVV.

The J gene is TRBJ2-3, the V gene TRBV28; D unresolved. CDR1 MDHEN and CDR2 SYDVKM come from the germline V gene. The CDR3 runs to 12 residues. V lost 6 bases and J 0 bases, leaving 4 bases between the germline ends. The CDR3 is CASSLSTDTQYF. The CDR3, as DNA: TGTGCCAGCAGCCTTAGCACAGATACGCAGTATTTT.

The chain has TRBV11-2 and TRBJ1-1; a weak D match, TRBD1 (6 bases). The germline CDR1 and CDR2 sequences are SGHAT and FQNNGV. Trimming left V 1 base short and J 3 bases short, with 15 bases between. CDR3 size: 16 residues. CDR3 in amino acids: CASSLGQAISDTEAFF. In DNA form, the CDR3 reads TGTGCCAGCAGCTTAGGACAGGCTATCTCGGACACTGAAGCTTTCTTT. The complete variable domain, with remaining parts taken from reference TRBV11-2 and TRBJ1-1, reads EAGVAQSPRYKIIEKRQSVAFWCNPISGHATLYWYQQILGQGPKLLIQFQNNGVVDDSQLPKDRFSAERLKGVDSTLKIQPAKLEDSAVYLCASSLGQAISDTEAFFGQGTRLTVV.

The CDR3 loop is CASNLGQGAETQYF. DNA of the CDR3: TGTGCCAGCAACCTAGGACAGGGGGCTGAGACCCAGTACTTC. The rearrangement joins TRBV28 to TRBJ2-5, with 11 bases fitting TRBD1. Trimming removed 7 bases from V and 5 bases from J; junction bases left unmatched: 6. Germline V gene sequence: CDR1 MDHEN, CDR2 SYDVKM. The CDR3 is made up of 14 amino acids.

This clone was seen more than once but under ten times. The CDR3 protein is CASSWDRSGDTQYF. The CDR3 nucleotides read TGTGCCAGTAGTTGGGACAGGTCGGGAGATACGCAGTATTTT. The chain links TRBV19 to TRBJ2-3, with 8 bases matching TRBD1. Per germline, CDR1 LNHDA and CDR2 SQIVND (reference sequence). The length of the CDR3 is 14 residues. The J segment lost 5 bases and the V segment lost 5 bases, leaving 6 bases of the junction unmatched.

This chain joins TRBV5-1 and TRBJ1-2; D perhaps matches TRBD1 (6 bases). The length of the CDR3 is 16 residues. V lost 4 bases and J 0 bases, leaving 16 bases between the germline ends. Germline CDR1 is SGHRS and CDR2 is YFSETQ. This CDR3 reads CASSTDGQSANYGYTF. CDR3 nucleotide sequence: TGCGCCAGCAGCACGGACGGACAGTCAGCTAACTATGGCTACACCTTC.

The V gene is TRBV11-2, the J gene TRBJ2-7, with D possibly being TRBD1 (6 bases). The V gene lost 4 bases and the J gene lost 4 bases, with 11 bases spanning the gap. Germline lookup yields CDR1 SGHAT and CDR2 FQNNGV. This CDR3 contains 13 residues. The CDR3 DNA sequence: TGTGCCAGCAGCTCCTCTACAGGGTACGAGCAGTACGTC. This encodes CASSSSTGYEQYV.

The chain links TRBV24-1 to TRBJ2-2; a weak D match, TRBD1 (5 bases). V was pared by 4 bases and J by 6 bases, with 20 bases between. The CDR3 sequence is 17 residues long. Germline CDR1 and CDR2: KGHDR and SFDVKD. CDR3 region: CATSDAPARAGSGELFF. Here the CDR3 DNA reads TGTGCCACCAGTGACGCCCCCGCCAGGGCCGGATCCGGGGAGCTGTTTTTT.

V usage is TRBV28 and J usage is TRBJ1-1; D not certain. Germline V gene lookup returns CDR1 MDHEN and CDR2 SYDVKM. The CDR3 runs to 13 residues. The V and J ends lost 6 bases and 0 bases respectively, with 8 bases between them. CDR3: CASRQTVNTEAFF. CDR3 bases: TGTGCCAGCAGACAAACAGTGAACACTGAAGCTTTCTTT.